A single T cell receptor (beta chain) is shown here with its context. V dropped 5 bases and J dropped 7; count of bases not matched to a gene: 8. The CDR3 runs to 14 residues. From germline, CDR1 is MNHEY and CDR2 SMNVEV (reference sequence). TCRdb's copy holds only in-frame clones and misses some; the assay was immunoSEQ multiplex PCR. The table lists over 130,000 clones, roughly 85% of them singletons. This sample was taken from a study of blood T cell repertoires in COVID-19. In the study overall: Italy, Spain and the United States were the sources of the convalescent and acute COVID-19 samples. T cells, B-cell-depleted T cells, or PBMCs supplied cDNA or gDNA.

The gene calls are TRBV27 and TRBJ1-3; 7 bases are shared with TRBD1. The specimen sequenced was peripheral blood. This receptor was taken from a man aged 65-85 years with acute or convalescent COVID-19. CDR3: CASSPNRGRNTIYF. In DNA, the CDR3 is TGTGCCAGCAGTCCCAACAGGGGCCGGAACACCATATATTTT.